The clone carrying this T cell receptor (beta chain) turned up a few times. What it binds is unknown. The data belong to a study of vaccination and CD4 T cells after COVID-19. With the Oncomine TCR Beta short-read assay, DNA from cultured CD4+ T cells was sequenced. One entry per CDR3 protein, called by TCRdb with MiXCR from the PCR reads. The sample holds about 4,400 distinct CDR3 sequences, around two fifths seen once. Treatment given: approximately nine-day PBMC culture with coronavirus spike peptide pools or control peptides (ViraFEST assay). The clonotype comes from a human donor who had recovered from COVID-19. The sequenced sample was CD4+ T cells from blood, cultured in vitro.

Written as DNA, the CDR3 is TGTGCCAGCAGTCCCGCGACAACCCGGTGGGGTAGTGCCTACGAGCAGTACTTC. It yields the protein CASSPATTRWGSAYEQYF. This rearrangement joins TRBV27 to TRBJ2-7; no definite D call. Germline V CDR1 and CDR2: MNHEY, SMNVEV (reference sequence). V gave up 5 bases and J gave up 2 bases, with 25 bases separating them. CDR3 size: 18 residues.